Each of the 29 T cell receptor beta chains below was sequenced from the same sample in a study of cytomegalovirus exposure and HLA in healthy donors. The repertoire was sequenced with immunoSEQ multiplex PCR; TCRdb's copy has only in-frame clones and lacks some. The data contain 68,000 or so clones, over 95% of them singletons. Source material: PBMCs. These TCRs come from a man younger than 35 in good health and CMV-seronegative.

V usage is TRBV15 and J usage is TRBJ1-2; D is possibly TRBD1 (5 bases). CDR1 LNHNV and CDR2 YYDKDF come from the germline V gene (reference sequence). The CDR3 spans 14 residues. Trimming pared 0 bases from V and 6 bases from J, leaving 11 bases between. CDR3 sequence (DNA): TGTGCCACCAGCAGAGATTTGGGGGGGGATGGCTACACCTTC. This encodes CATSRDLGGDGYTF.

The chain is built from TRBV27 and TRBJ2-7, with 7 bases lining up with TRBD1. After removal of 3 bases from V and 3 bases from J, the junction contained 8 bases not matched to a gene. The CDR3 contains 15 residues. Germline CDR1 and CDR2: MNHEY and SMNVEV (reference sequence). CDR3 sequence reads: CASSLRPTGYYEQYF. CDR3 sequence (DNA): TGTGCCAGCAGTTTGCGGCCGACAGGGTACTACGAGCAGTACTTC.

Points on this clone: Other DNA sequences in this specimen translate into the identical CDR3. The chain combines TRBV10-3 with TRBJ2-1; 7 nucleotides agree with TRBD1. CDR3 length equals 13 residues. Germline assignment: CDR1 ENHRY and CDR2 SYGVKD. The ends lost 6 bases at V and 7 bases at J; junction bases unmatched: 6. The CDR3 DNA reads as TGTGCCATCAGGAGAACAGGGGATAATGAGCAGTTCTTC. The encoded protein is CAIRRTGDNEQFF.

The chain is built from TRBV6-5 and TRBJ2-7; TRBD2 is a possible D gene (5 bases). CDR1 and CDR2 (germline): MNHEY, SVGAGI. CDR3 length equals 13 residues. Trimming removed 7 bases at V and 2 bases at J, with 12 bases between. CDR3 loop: CASTPRETYEQYF. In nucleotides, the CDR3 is TGTGCCAGCACCCCTCGGGAAACCTACGAGCAGTACTTC.

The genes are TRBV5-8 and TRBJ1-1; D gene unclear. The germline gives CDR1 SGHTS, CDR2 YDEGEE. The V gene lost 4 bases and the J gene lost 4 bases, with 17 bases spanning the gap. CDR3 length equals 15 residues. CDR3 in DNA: TGTGCCAGCAGCAAACAGACCGGCGGGAGCACTGAAGCTTTCTTT. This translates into CASSKQTGGSTEAFF.

For the CDR3, the DNA is TGTGCCAGCAGCTTAGACATCTCTGGAAACACCATATATTTT. Protein sequence: CASSLDISGNTIYF. J is TRBJ1-3 and V is TRBV7-8; no firm D call. Trimming pared 1 base from V and 0 bases from J, leaving 4 bases between. The CDR3 is 14 residues long. In germline, CDR1 is SGHVS, CDR2 FQNEAQ. The full variable domain, in which reference TRBV7-8 and TRBJ1-3 provide the parts outside the CDR3, is GAGVSQSPRYKVAKRGQDVALRCDPISGHVSLFWYQQALGQGPEFLTYFQNEAQLDKSGLPSDRFFAERPEGSVSTLKIQRTQQEDSAVYLCASSLDISGNTIYFGEGSWLTVV.

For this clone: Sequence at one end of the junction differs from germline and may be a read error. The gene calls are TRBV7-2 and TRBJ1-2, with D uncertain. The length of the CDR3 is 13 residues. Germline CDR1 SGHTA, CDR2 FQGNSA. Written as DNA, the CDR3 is TGTGCCAGCACCTTAGCCCAGTCCTATGGCTACACCTTC. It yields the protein CASTLAQSYGYTF.

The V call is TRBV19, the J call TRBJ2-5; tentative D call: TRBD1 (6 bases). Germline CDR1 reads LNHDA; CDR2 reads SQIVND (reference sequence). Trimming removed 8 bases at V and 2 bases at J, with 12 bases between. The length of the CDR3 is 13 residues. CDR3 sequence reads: CASSGTSQETQYF. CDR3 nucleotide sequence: TGTGCCAGTTCCGGGACATCTCAAGAGACCCAGTACTTC.

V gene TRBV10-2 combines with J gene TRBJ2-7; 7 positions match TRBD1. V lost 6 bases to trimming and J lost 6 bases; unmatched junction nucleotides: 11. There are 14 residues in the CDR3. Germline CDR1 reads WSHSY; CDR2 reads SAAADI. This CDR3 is CASRKTGTPSEQYF. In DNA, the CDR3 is TGCGCCAGCAGGAAGACAGGGACACCGTCCGAGCAGTACTTC.

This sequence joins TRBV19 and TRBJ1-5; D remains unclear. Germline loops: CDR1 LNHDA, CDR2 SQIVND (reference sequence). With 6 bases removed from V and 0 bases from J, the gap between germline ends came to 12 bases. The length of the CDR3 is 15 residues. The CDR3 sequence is CASREAGYSNQPQHF. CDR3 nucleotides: TGTGCCAGTAGAGAGGCGGGATATAGCAATCAGCCCCAGCATTTT. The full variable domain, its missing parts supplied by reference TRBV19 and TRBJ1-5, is DGGITQSPKYLFRKEGQNVTLSCEQNLNHDAMYWYRQDPGQGLRLIYYSQIVNDFQKGDIAEGYSVSREKKESFPLTVTSAQKNPTAFYLCASREAGYSNQPQHFGDGTRLSIL.

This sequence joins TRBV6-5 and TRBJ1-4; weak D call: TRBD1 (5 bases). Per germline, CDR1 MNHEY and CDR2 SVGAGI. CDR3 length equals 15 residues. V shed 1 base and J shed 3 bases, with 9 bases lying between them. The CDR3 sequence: CASSYLTDSNEKLFF. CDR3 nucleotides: TGTGCCAGCAGTTACTTGACAGACTCTAATGAAAAACTGTTTTTT.

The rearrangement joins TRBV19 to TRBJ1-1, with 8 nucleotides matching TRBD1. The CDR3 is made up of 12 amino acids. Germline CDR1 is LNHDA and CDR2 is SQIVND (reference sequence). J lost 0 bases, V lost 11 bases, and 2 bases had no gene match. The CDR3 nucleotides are TGTGCCGTGACAGGGGTGAACACTGAAGCTTTCTTT. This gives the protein CAVTGVNTEAFF. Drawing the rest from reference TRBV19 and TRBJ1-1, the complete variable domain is DGGITQSPKYLFRKEGQNVTLSCEQNLNHDAMYWYRQDPGQGLRLIYYSQIVNDFQKGDIAEGYSVSREKKESFPLTVTSAQKNPTAFYLCAVTGVNTEAFFGQGTRLTVV.

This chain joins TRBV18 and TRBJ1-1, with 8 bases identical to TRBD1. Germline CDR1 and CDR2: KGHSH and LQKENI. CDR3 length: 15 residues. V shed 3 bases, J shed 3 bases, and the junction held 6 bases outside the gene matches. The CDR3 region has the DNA TGTGCCAGCTCACCTCGGGACAGGAGGGACACTGAAGCTTTCTTT. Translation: CASSPRDRRDTEAFF.

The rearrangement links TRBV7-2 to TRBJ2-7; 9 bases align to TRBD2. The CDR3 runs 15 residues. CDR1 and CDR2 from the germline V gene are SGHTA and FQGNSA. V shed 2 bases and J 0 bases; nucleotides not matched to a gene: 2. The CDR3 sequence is CASSLMGLASYEQYF. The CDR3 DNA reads TGTGCCAGCAGCTTAATGGGACTAGCCTCCTACGAGCAGTACTTC. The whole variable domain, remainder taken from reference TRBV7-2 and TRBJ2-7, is GAGVSQSPSNKVTEKGKDVELRCDPISGHTALYWYRQSLGQGLEFLIYFQGNSAPDKSGLPSDRFSAERTGGSVSTLTIQRTQQEDSAVYLCASSLMGLASYEQYFGPGTRLTVT.

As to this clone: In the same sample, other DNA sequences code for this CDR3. CDR3 DNA sequence: TGTGCCAGCAGCGTAGAGGGGGTTACTGAAGCTTTCTTT. Translating gives CASSVEGVTEAFF. This sequence joins TRBV9 and TRBJ1-1; the D gene is possibly TRBD1 (6 bases). The CDR3 totals 13 residues. The V end lost 0 bases, the J end lost 5 bases, and 8 bases lay between the germline ends. Per the germline V gene, CDR1 is SGDLS and CDR2 is YYNGEE.

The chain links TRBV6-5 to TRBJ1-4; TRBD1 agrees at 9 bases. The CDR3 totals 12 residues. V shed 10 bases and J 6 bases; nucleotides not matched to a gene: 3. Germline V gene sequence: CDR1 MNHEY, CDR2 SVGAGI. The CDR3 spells CAMDRGDEKLFF. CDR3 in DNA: TGTGCCATGGACAGGGGAGATGAAAAACTGTTTTTT.

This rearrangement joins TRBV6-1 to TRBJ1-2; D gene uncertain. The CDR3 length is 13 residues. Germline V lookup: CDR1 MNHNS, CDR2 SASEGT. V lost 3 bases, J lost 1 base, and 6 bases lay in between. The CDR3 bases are TGTGCCAGCAGTGAGGCGGTTAACTATGGCTACACCTTC. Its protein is CASSEAVNYGYTF.

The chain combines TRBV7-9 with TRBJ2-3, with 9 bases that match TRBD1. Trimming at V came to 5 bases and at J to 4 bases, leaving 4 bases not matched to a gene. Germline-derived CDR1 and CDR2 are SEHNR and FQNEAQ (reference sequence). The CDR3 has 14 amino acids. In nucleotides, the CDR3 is TGTGCCAGCAGCCGGGACAGGGCACCAGATACGCAGTATTTT. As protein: CASSRDRAPDTQYF.

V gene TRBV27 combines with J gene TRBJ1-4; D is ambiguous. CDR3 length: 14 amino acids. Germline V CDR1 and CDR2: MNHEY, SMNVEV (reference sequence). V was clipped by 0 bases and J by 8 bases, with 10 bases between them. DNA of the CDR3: TGTGCCAGCAGTTTATCTTTCGCAGTCGAAAAACTGTTTTTT. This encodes CASSLSFAVEKLFF.

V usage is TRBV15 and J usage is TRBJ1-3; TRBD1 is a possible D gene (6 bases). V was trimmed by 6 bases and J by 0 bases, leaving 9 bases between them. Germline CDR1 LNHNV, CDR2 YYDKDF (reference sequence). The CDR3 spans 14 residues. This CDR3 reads CATRQDSSGNTIYF. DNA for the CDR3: TGTGCCACCAGGCAGGACAGCTCTGGAAACACCATATATTTT.

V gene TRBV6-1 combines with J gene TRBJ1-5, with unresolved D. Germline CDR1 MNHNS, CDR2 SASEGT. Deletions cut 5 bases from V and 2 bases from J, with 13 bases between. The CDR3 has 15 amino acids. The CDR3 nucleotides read TGTGCCAGCAGTCTTGAGAGGGCCGGCAATCAGCCCCAGCATTTT. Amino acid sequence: CASSLERAGNQPQHF.

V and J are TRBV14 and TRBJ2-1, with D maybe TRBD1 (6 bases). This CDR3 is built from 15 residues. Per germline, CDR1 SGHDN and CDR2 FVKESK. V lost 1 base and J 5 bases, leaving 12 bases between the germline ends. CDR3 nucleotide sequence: TGTGCCAGCAGCCAAGGGGGGCTTCTTAACAATGAGCAGTTCTTC. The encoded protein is CASSQGGLLNNEQFF.

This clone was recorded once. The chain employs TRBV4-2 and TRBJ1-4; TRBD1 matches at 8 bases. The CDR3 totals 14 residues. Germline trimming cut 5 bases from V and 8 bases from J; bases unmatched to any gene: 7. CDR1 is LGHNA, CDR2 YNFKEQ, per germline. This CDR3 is CASSSGQGFEKLFF. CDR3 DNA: TGTGCCAGCAGCTCAGGACAGGGCTTCGAAAAACTGTTTTTT.

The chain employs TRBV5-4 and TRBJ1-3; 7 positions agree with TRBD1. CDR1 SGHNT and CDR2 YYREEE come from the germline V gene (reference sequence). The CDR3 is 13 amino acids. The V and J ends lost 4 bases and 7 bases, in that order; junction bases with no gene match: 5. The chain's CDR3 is CASSIQGPNTIYF. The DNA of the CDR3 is TGTGCCAGCAGCATACAGGGGCCGAACACCATATATTTT. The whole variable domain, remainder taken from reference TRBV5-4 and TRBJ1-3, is ETGVTQSPTHLIKTRGQQVTLRCSSQSGHNTVSWYQQALGQGPQFIFQYYREEENGRGNFPPRFSGLQFPNYSSELNVNALELDDSALYLCASSIQGPNTIYFGEGSWLTVV.

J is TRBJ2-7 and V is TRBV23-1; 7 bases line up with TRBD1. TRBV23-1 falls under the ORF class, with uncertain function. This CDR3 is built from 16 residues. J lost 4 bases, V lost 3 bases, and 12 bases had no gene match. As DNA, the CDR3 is TGCGCCAGCAGTCATTCGGACAGGAAGGGGGCGTACGAGCAGTACTTC. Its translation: CASSHSDRKGAYEQYF.

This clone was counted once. This CDR3 is CASSQDSSGESYEQYF. The CDR3 DNA follows: TGCGCCAGCAGCCAAGACTCTAGCGGCGAGTCCTACGAGCAGTACTTC. The chain uses TRBV4-1 and TRBJ2-7; 7 bases map to TRBD2. Unmatched junction bases numbered 6, after V lost 0 bases and J lost 1 base. This CDR3 has 16 residues. CDR1 is MGHRA and CDR2 is YSYEKL in the germline V gene.

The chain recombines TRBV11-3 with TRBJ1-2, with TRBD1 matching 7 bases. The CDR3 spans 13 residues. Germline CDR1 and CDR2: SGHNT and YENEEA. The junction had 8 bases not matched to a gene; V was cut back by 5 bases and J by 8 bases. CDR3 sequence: CASSLGTGVGYTF. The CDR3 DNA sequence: TGTGCCAGCAGCCTAGGCACAGGGGTAGGCTACACCTTC.

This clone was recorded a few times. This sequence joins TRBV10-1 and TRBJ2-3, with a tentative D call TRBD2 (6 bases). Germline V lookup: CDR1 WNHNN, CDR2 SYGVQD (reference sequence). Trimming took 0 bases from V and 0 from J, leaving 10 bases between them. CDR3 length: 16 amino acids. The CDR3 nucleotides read TGCGCCAGCAGTGAGTCGAGGCGGGGAAGCACAGATACGCAGTATTTT. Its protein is CASSESRRGSTDTQYF.

CDR3 coding DNA: TGTGCCAGCAGCTCCGGTTTAACCCAGCGCGAGCAGTACTTC. Its translation: CASSSGLTQREQYF. The chain carries TRBV7-8 and TRBJ2-7; D not resolved. The CDR3 length is 14 residues. V was cut by 4 bases and J by 6 bases, with 16 bases left in between. CDR1 SGHVS and CDR2 FQNEAQ come from the germline V gene.